The 28 T cell receptor beta chains given below trace back to one sample, sequenced in a study of blood T cells in healthy people across ages. The use of a sample-barcoded 5' primer and a J-beta primer mix characterized a second PCR of 7 to 11 cycles. MiXCR was run by TCRdb on the 5' RACE reads, yielding one entry per CDR3 protein. The profile shows 600,000 to 1,000,000 distinct CDR3 sequences, roughly 60% of them singletons. Sequenced sample: blood. The receptors derive from a man aged 25-45 years in good health.

This chain joins TRBV6-1 and TRBJ1-2, with D tentatively TRBD1 (6 bases). V lost 7 bases and J 6 bases, leaving 24 bases between the germline ends. CDR3 length: 16 amino acids. Germline V gene lookup returns CDR1 MNHNS and CDR2 SASEGT. CDR3 coding DNA: TGTGCCAGCATCCCGGGCCGCCAGGGGAGGTCGAATGGCTACACCTTC. This translates into CASIPGRQGRSNGYTF.

Remarks on this clonotype: The junction shows a germline mismatch at one end, possibly a read error. The chain is built from TRBV7-2 and TRBJ2-1; 7 bases are shared with TRBD1. Germline CDR1 and CDR2: SGHTA and FQGNSA. The CDR3 is made up of 17 amino acids. The CDR3 spells CASSSGPPGQRNNEQFF. CDR3 bases: TGCGCCAGCAGCTCCGGTCCACCGGGACAGAGAAACAATGAGCAGTTCTTC.

This chain links TRBV27 with TRBJ1-6; D gene uncertain. From germline, CDR1 is MNHEY and CDR2 SMNVEV (reference sequence). This CDR3 has 15 amino acids. Deletions cut 3 bases from V and 10 bases from J, with 16 bases between. In nucleotides, the CDR3 is TGTGCCAGCAGTTTCAGTGTAGGCGGTCGGTCACCCCTCCACTTT. This gives the protein CASSFSVGGRSPLHF.

V and J are TRBV6-2 or TRBV6-3 and TRBJ2-6, with D perhaps assigned TRBD1 or TRBD2 (6 bases each). The CDR3 runs to 15 residues. The V end was cut by 5 bases, the J end by 2 bases, with 10 bases between. CDR1 and CDR2 from the germline V gene are MNHEY and SVGEGT. The CDR3 DNA reads TGTGCCAGCAGTAAGGGGGGCGCTGGGGCCAACGTCCTGACTTTC. Translation gives CASSKGGAGANVLTF.

Here the CDR3 DNA reads TGTGCCAGCAGTGACACGGTCTTGGCTGAAGCTTTCTTT. The encoded protein is CASSDTVLAEAFF. V gene TRBV6-4 combines with J gene TRBJ1-1, with D hard to call. Germline V gene data show CDR1 as MRHNA and CDR2 as SNTAGT. Trimming removed 2 bases from V and 6 bases from J, with 10 bases in between. The CDR3 has 13 amino acids.

Concerning this clonotype: At one end, the junction sequence differs from germline, possibly due to a read error. The J gene is TRBJ2-4, the V gene TRBV6-2 or TRBV6-3; the match to TRBD2 covers 7 bases. This CDR3 comprises 14 residues. Germline lookup yields CDR1 MNHEY and CDR2 SVGEGT. The DNA of the CDR3 is TGTGCCAGCAGCATCGGACTAGGACGGCGGGAGCAGAACTTC. This codes for CASSIGLGRREQNF.

J is TRBJ1-1 and V is TRBV28; D gene ambiguous. The CDR3 is 14 residues long. Between the trimmed V and J ends, which lost 5 bases and 3 bases, there was a span of 13 bases. Germline CDR1 and CDR2: MDHEN and SYDVKM. This chain's CDR3 is CASSPRRLHTEAFF. The CDR3 region has the DNA TGTGCCAGCAGTCCCCGGCGTTTGCACACTGAAGCTTTCTTT.

This clonotype was detected only a few times. This sequence joins TRBV7-2 and TRBJ2-1; D perhaps matches TRBD1 (5 bases). Germline CDR1 and CDR2: SGHTA and FQGNSA. Trimming left V 4 bases short and J 9 bases short, with 16 bases between. This CDR3 is built from 14 residues. CDR3 sequence reads: CASSSSYLDSEQFF. Written as DNA, the CDR3 is TGTGCCAGCAGCTCTTCTTATTTAGACAGTGAGCAGTTCTTC.

V gene TRBV5-1 combines with J gene TRBJ2-5, with D hard to call. The CDR3 runs 16 residues. The V end lost 2 bases, the J end lost 1 base, and 15 bases lay between the germline ends. In germline, CDR1 is SGHRS, CDR2 YFSETQ. The CDR3 region has the DNA TGCGCCAGCAGCTTTCGGTGGGCGGCTGTCCAAGAGACCCAGTACTTC. Protein product: CASSFRWAAVQETQYF.

The J gene is TRBJ2-3, the V gene TRBV6-2 or TRBV6-3; TRBD2 aligns across 8 bases. The CDR3 is 14 amino acids. Per the germline V gene, CDR1 is MNHEY and CDR2 is SVGEGT. J was trimmed by 5 bases and V by 3 bases; bases with no gene match: 4. CDR3 nucleotide sequence: TGTGCCAGCAGTTATGAGCGGGGGCAAGATACGCAGTATTTT. Translation: CASSYERGQDTQYF.

The chain uses TRBV6-5 and TRBJ2-3; D possibly corresponds to TRBD2 (7 bases). From germline, CDR1 is MNHEY and CDR2 SVGAGI. This CDR3 contains 15 residues. With 2 bases removed from V and 6 bases from J, the gap between germline ends came to 15 bases. The CDR3, as DNA: TGTGCCAGCAGTTACGGGGCGGGGGCGAGGGATACGCAGTATTTT. Its translation is CASSYGAGARDTQYF.

The chain carries TRBV4-3 and TRBJ2-7; D is possibly TRBD2 (6 bases). Trimming shortened V by 8 bases and J by 3 bases, and 17 bases separated the two germline ends. This CDR3 spans 14 amino acids. CDR1 is LGHNA, CDR2 YSLEER, per germline. The CDR3 spells CASSTSLGYYEQYF. The CDR3 DNA reads TGCGCCAGCTCAACTAGCCTAGGCTACTACGAGCAGTACTTC.

The chain links TRBV20-1 to TRBJ1-4; D unresolved. Germline lookup yields CDR1 DFQATT and CDR2 SNEGSKA (reference sequence). The CDR3 has 13 amino acids. Between the trimmed V and J ends, which lost 4 bases and 7 bases, there was a span of 13 bases. The CDR3 sequence is CSANQQGGEKLFF. The CDR3 coding sequence is TGCAGTGCTAACCAGCAAGGAGGTGAAAAACTGTTTTTT.

V is TRBV27 and J is TRBJ2-1; tentative D call: TRBD2 (5 bases). Germline values: CDR1 MNHEY, CDR2 SMNVEV (reference sequence). V dropped 4 bases and J dropped 7 bases, with 14 bases sitting between them. CDR3 length equals 14 residues. The CDR3 DNA sequence: TGTGCCAGCAGTTCTAACGGGGAAGTAAATGAGCAGTTCTTC. This translates into CASSSNGEVNEQFF.

The chain joins TRBV4-3 to TRBJ2-4; D is uncertain. CDR1 and CDR2 from the germline V gene are LGHNA and YSLEER. CDR3 length: 17 residues. Trimming stripped 1 base from V and 3 bases from J, with 16 bases between. CDR3 region: CASSQGLYQPVKNIQYF. CDR3 coding DNA: TGCGCCAGCAGCCAAGGTCTTTATCAACCAGTCAAAAACATTCAGTACTTC.

This chain uses TRBV12-3 or TRBV12-4 with TRBJ1-2; 7 bases agree with TRBD1. This CDR3 contains 15 residues. V shed 6 bases and J 2 bases; nucleotides not matched to a gene: 9. CDR3 residues: CASRPPGGVNYGYTF. CDR3 in DNA: TGTGCCAGCAGACCTCCAGGGGGGGTAAACTATGGCTACACCTTC.

The gene calls are TRBV4-2 and TRBJ2-5, with D possibly matching TRBD2 (5 bases). This CDR3 region has 16 residues. CDR1 is LGHNA and CDR2 is YNFKEQ in the germline V gene. Trimming shortened V by 0 bases and J by 5 bases, and 16 bases separated the two germline ends. This chain's CDR3 is CASSQELEGWVETQYF. The CDR3 DNA is TGTGCCAGCAGCCAAGAACTTGAGGGTTGGGTGGAGACCCAGTACTTC.

J is TRBJ1-5 and V is TRBV29-1; TRBD1 is a possible D gene (5 bases). The CDR3 is 13 amino acids. The germline CDR1 and CDR2 sequences are SQVTM and ANQGSEA. V was pared by 4 bases and J by 4 bases, with 11 bases between. Here the CDR3 DNA reads TGCAGCGTTGCGTCAGGGTGGAATCAGCCCCAGCATTTT. Translating gives CSVASGWNQPQHF.

This chain joins TRBV7-9 and TRBJ2-1, with 8 bases matching TRBD2. The V and J ends lost 8 bases and 2 bases, in that order; junction bases with no gene match: 8. Germline V gene sequence: CDR1 SEHNR, CDR2 FQNEAQ (reference sequence). The CDR3 extends over 15 amino acids. DNA of the CDR3: TGTGCCAGCCCCTCCGCGGGGGGCGCCTACAATGAGCAGTTCTTC. Its translation is CASPSAGGAYNEQFF.

This clonotype has only a few counts. The chain carries TRBV20-1 and TRBJ2-1, with D uncertain. CDR1 and CDR2 (germline): DFQATT, SNEGSKA (reference sequence). Trimming stripped 6 bases from V and 5 bases from J, with 17 bases between. The CDR3 spans 14 residues. The CDR3 spells CSADFKTSNNEQFF. The CDR3 DNA follows: TGCAGTGCAGACTTTAAGACTTCAAACAATGAGCAGTTCTTC.

The chain joins TRBV20-1 to TRBJ1-1; no reliable D call. Per germline, CDR1 DFQATT and CDR2 SNEGSKA (reference sequence). The CDR3 runs 13 residues. V lost 7 bases and J 0 bases, leaving 12 bases between the germline ends. CDR3 amino acids: CSVIPTVNTEAFF. The CDR3 nucleotides are TGCAGTGTCATCCCCACGGTGAACACTGAAGCTTTCTTT.

This chain joins TRBV2 and TRBJ2-5; 12 positions match TRBD2. The J call may be faulty, since TRBJ2-7 better matches the DNA end. This CDR3 comprises 14 residues. Germline CDR1 reads SNHLY; CDR2 reads FYNNEI. The CDR3 spells CASKRLAGVHEQYF. CDR3 coding DNA: TGTGCCAGCAAAAGACTAGCGGGAGTCCACGAGCAGTACTTC.

The CDR3 sequence: CASSLNLLGTDTQYF. Here the CDR3 DNA reads TGTGCCAGCAGCTTAAATCTTTTGGGCACAGATACGCAGTATTTT. This chain uses TRBV7-2 with TRBJ2-3; D gene uncertain. CDR3 size: 15 residues. V gave up 2 bases and J gave up 1 base, with 10 bases separating them. CDR1 is SGHTA and CDR2 is FQGNSA in the germline V gene.

The chain is built from TRBV4-2 and TRBJ2-1, with TRBD2 as a possible D gene (6 bases). V was pared by 0 bases and J by 10 bases, with 13 bases between. Germline values: CDR1 LGHNA, CDR2 YNFKEQ. This CDR3 is built from 14 residues. The CDR3 spells CASSQDQGAGEQFF. CDR3 DNA sequence: TGTGCCAGCAGCCAAGATCAAGGAGCGGGCGAGCAGTTCTTC.

This clonotype was seen a few times. The chain links TRBV7-2 to TRBJ2-1; TRBD2 aligns across 9 bases. Germline V CDR1 and CDR2: SGHTA, FQGNSA. Trimming took 5 bases from V and 6 from J; bases not matched to a gene: 8. The CDR3 extends over 15 amino acids. The CDR3 loop is CASSLGTSSVNEQFF. As DNA, the CDR3 is TGTGCCAGCAGCCTGGGGACTAGCAGCGTCAATGAGCAGTTCTTC. Looking up the rest from reference TRBV7-2 and TRBJ2-1 gives the full variable domain: GAGVSQSPSNKVTEKGKDVELRCDPISGHTALYWYRQSLGQGLEFLIYFQGNSAPDKSGLPSDRFSAERTGGSVSTLTIQRTQQEDSAVYLCASSLGTSSVNEQFFGPGTRLTVL.

The CDR3 loop is CAGGSSGLGYNEQFF. CDR3 DNA: TGTGCCGGGGGGAGTTCGGGACTAGGGTACAATGAGCAGTTCTTC. The chain is built from TRBV28 and TRBJ2-1; 8 bases line up with TRBD2. The CDR3 runs 15 residues. The germline gives CDR1 MDHEN, CDR2 SYDVKM. With V trimmed by 11 bases and J by 4 bases, 13 bases remained unmatched.

The rearrangement uses TRBV20-1 and TRBJ2-1; D gene unclear. V lost 0 bases to trimming and J lost 2 bases, with 5 bases between them. This CDR3 has 13 amino acids. Germline CDR1 and CDR2: DFQATT and SNEGSKA (reference sequence). CDR3 DNA: TGCAGTGCTAGAGAACCCCCCTACAATGAGCAGTTCTTC. Its translation is CSAREPPYNEQFF.

Here the CDR3 reads CASSPWLGYTEAFF. CDR3 nucleotides: TGTGCCAGCAGCCCGTGGTTGGGATACACTGAAGCTTTCTTT. The chain joins TRBV14 to TRBJ1-1; unclear D gene. Germline V CDR1 and CDR2: SGHDN, FVKESK. This CDR3 is built from 14 residues. Between the trimmed V and J ends, which lost 4 bases and 3 bases, there was a span of 12 bases.